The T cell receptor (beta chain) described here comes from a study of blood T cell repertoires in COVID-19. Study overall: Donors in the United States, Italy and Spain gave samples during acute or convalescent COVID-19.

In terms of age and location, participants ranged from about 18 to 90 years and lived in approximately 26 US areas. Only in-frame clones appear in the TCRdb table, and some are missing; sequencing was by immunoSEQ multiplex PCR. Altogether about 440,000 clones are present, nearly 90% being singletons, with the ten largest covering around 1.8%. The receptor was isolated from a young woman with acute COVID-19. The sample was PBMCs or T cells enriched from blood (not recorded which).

CDR3 amino acids: CASSQGDMNYGYTF. DNA of the CDR3: TGTGCCAGCTCACAGGGAGATATGAACTATGGCTACACCTTC. The gene calls are TRBV18 and TRBJ1-2; D remains unclear. Trimming removed 4 bases at V and 2 bases at J, with 11 bases between. The CDR3 consists of 14 residues. From germline, CDR1 is KGHSH and CDR2 LQKENI.